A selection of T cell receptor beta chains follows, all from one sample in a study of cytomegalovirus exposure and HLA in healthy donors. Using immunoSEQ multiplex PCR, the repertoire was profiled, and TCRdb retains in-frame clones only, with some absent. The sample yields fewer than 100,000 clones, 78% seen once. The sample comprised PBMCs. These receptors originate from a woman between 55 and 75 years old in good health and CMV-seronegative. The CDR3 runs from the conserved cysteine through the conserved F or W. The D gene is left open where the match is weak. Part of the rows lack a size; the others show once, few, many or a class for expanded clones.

CDR3aa: CASSPGTSGDTDTQYF; CDR3nt: TGTGCCAGCAGCCCCGGGACTAGCGGGGACACAGATACGCAGTATTTT; v_gene: TRBV7-2; d_gene: TRBD2; abundance: NA; j_gene: TRBJ2-3
CDR3aa: CASSSSAEQFF; CDR3nt: TGTGCCAGCAGCTCTAGCGCAGAGCAGTTCTTC; v_gene: TRBV7-2; d_gene: NA; abundance: NA; j_gene: TRBJ2-1
CDR3aa: CASSPLAQGAYEQYF; CDR3nt: TGTGCCAGCAGCCCCCTAGCGCAGGGTGCTTACGAGCAGTACTTC; v_gene: TRBV7-8; d_gene: NA; abundance: few; j_gene: TRBJ2-7
CDR3aa: CASSPDRDWYGYTF; CDR3nt: TGTGCCAGCAGCCCAGACAGGGACTGGTATGGCTACACCTTC; v_gene: TRBV7-9; d_gene: TRBD1; abundance: NA; j_gene: TRBJ1-2
CDR3aa: CASSSPMDPGTGQFF; CDR3nt: TGTGCCAGCAGCTCTCCTATGGATCCCGGGACAGGTCAGTTCTTC; v_gene: TRBV7-2; d_gene: TRBD1; abundance: NA; j_gene: TRBJ2-1
CDR3aa: CASSAGQGDQPQHF; CDR3nt: TGCGCCAGCAGCGCTGGACAGGGAGATCAGCCCCAGCATTTT; v_gene: TRBV4-1; d_gene: TRBD1; abundance: NA; j_gene: TRBJ1-5
CDR3aa: CASSDSDQETQYF; CDR3nt: TGTGCCAGTAGCGACTCCGACCAAGAGACCCAGTACTTC; v_gene: TRBV19; d_gene: NA; abundance: NA; j_gene: TRBJ2-5
CDR3aa: CASSYDRAWDTEAFF; CDR3nt: TGTGCCAGCAGTTACGACAGGGCTTGGGACACTGAAGCTTTCTTT; v_gene: TRBV6-5; d_gene: TRBD1; abundance: NA; j_gene: TRBJ1-1
CDR3aa: CATSRDRGTDTQYF; CDR3nt: TGTGCCACCAGCAGGGACAGGGGAACAGATACGCAGTATTTT; v_gene: TRBV15; d_gene: TRBD1; abundance: NA; j_gene: TRBJ2-3
CDR3aa: CASSVDSYNEQFF; CDR3nt: TGTGCCAGCAGTGTCGACAGTTACAATGAGCAGTTCTTC; v_gene: TRBV5-4; d_gene: NA; abundance: NA; j_gene: TRBJ2-1
CDR3aa: CASRNVQENYGYTF; CDR3nt: TGTGCCAGCAGAAACGTACAGGAAAACTATGGCTACACCTTC; v_gene: TRBV28; d_gene: NA; abundance: NA; j_gene: TRBJ1-2
CDR3aa: CASSLAEAAGTGELFF; CDR3nt: TGCGCCAGCAGCTTGGCCGAGGCTGCAGGGACCGGGGAGCTGTTTTTT; v_gene: TRBV5-1; d_gene: NA; abundance: NA; j_gene: TRBJ2-2
CDR3aa: CSAIRGHQETQYF; CDR3nt: TGCAGCGCGATACGAGGCCACCAAGAGACCCAGTACTTC; v_gene: TRBV29-1; d_gene: NA; abundance: NA; j_gene: TRBJ2-5
CDR3aa: CASSARDRDSEAFF; CDR3nt: TGTGCCAGCAGTGCCCGGGACAGGGACTCTGAAGCTTTCTTT; v_gene: TRBV27; d_gene: TRBD1; abundance: NA; j_gene: TRBJ1-1
CDR3aa: CASRTGWQINQPQHF; CDR3nt: TGTGCCAGCAGAACGGGTTGGCAGATCAATCAGCCCCAGCATTTT; v_gene: TRBV6-6; d_gene: NA; abundance: NA; j_gene: TRBJ1-5
CDR3aa: CSVGGYNQPQHF; CDR3nt: TGCAGCGTTGGGGGCTACAATCAGCCCCAGCATTTT; v_gene: TRBV29-1; d_gene: NA; abundance: few; j_gene: TRBJ1-5
CDR3aa: CASSEGTGLYGYTF; CDR3nt: TGTGCCAGCAGTGAAGGGACAGGGCTCTATGGCTACACCTTC; v_gene: TRBV25-1; d_gene: TRBD1; abundance: NA; j_gene: TRBJ1-2
CDR3aa: CASSPSERGQSYTF; CDR3nt: TGTGCCAGCTCACCGTCTGAAAGGGGGCAAAGCTACACCTTC; v_gene: TRBV18; d_gene: TRBD1; abundance: NA; j_gene: TRBJ1-2
CDR3aa: CASSTSNLGAQYF; CDR3nt: TGTGCCAGCAGTACCTCTAACCTCGGAGCCCAGTACTTC; v_gene: TRBV6-5; d_gene: NA; abundance: NA; j_gene: TRBJ2-5
CDR3aa: CASSQVRGIGGETQYF; CDR3nt: TGCGCCAGCAGCCAAGTACGTGGTATCGGGGGTGAGACCCAGTACTTC; v_gene: TRBV4-1; d_gene: NA; abundance: NA; j_gene: TRBJ2-5
CDR3aa: CAWSIQGVKGYTF; CDR3nt: TGTGCCTGGAGTATTCAGGGGGTAAAAGGCTACACCTTC; v_gene: TRBV30; d_gene: TRBD1; abundance: NA; j_gene: TRBJ1-2
CDR3aa: CASSLTSGTQYF; CDR3nt: TGTGCCAGCAGTTTAACTAGCGGGACCCAGTACTTC; v_gene: TRBV28; d_gene: TRBD2; abundance: NA; j_gene: TRBJ2-5
CDR3aa: CASSTGQLQETQYF; CDR3nt: TGTGCCAGCAGCACCGGACAGCTCCAAGAGACCCAGTACTTC; v_gene: TRBV5-4; d_gene: NA; abundance: NA; j_gene: TRBJ2-5
CDR3aa: CASSRGTVHNSPLHF; CDR3nt: TGTGCCAGCAGCAGGGGAACAGTCCATAATTCACCCCTCCACTTT; v_gene: TRBV9; d_gene: NA; abundance: NA; j_gene: TRBJ1-6
CDR3aa: CASSRPLAGNQETQYF; CDR3nt: TGCGCCAGCAGCCGCCCACTAGCGGGAAACCAAGAGACCCAGTACTTC; v_gene: TRBV5-1; d_gene: TRBD2; abundance: NA; j_gene: TRBJ2-5
CDR3aa: CASSSHRGNQPQHF; CDR3nt: TGTGCCAGCAGTTCCCACAGGGGGAATCAGCCCCAGCATTTT; v_gene: TRBV6-5; d_gene: TRBD1; abundance: few; j_gene: TRBJ1-5
CDR3aa: CASSIGQGNTEAFF; CDR3nt: TGTGCCAGCAGTATAGGACAGGGGAACACTGAAGCTTTCTTT; v_gene: TRBV27; d_gene: TRBD1; abundance: NA; j_gene: TRBJ1-1
CDR3aa: CASSLGGQGAYGYTF; CDR3nt: TGTGCCAGCAGTTTAGGGGGACAGGGAGCCTATGGCTACACCTTC; v_gene: TRBV27; d_gene: TRBD1; abundance: NA; j_gene: TRBJ1-2
CDR3aa: CASSSSPQDYGYTF; CDR3nt: TGTGCCAGCAGCTCCAGTCCTCAGGACTATGGCTACACCTTC; v_gene: TRBV6-5; d_gene: NA; abundance: NA; j_gene: TRBJ1-2
CDR3aa: CASSLQGGEQFF; CDR3nt: TGTGCCAGCAGCCTCCAGGGGGGAGAGCAGTTCTTC; v_gene: TRBV2; d_gene: NA; abundance: NA; j_gene: TRBJ2-1
CDR3aa: CASRSQGLTEAFF; CDR3nt: TGCGCCAGCAGATCCCAGGGGCTCACTGAAGCTTTCTTT; v_gene: TRBV5-1; d_gene: NA; abundance: NA; j_gene: TRBJ1-1
CDR3aa: CASSPLAGGNTDTQYF; CDR3nt: TGTGCCAGCAGTCCGCTAGCGGGAGGGAACACAGATACGCAGTATTTT; v_gene: TRBV2; d_gene: TRBD2; abundance: NA; j_gene: TRBJ2-3
CDR3aa: CASSILASGRASTQYF; CDR3nt: TGTGCCAGTAGTATTCTAGCAAGCGGGAGGGCCTCGACGCAGTATTTT; v_gene: TRBV19; d_gene: TRBD2; abundance: NA; j_gene: TRBJ2-3
CDR3aa: CASSPQGEENEKLFF; CDR3nt: TGTGCCAGCAGCCCCCAGGGGGAGGAAAATGAAAAACTGTTTTTT; v_gene: TRBV7-8; d_gene: TRBD1; abundance: NA; j_gene: TRBJ1-4
CDR3aa: CASSLVLAGGREQYF; CDR3nt: TGTGCCAGCAGCTTAGTACTAGCGGGAGGGCGGGAGCAGTACTTC; v_gene: TRBV7-2; d_gene: TRBD2; abundance: few; j_gene: TRBJ2-7
CDR3aa: CASTFGVSNQPQHF; CDR3nt: TGTGCCAGCACCTTCGGGGTGAGCAATCAGCCCCAGCATTTT; v_gene: TRBV28; d_gene: NA; abundance: once; j_gene: TRBJ1-5
CDR3aa: CSVPSGGTEAFF; CDR3nt: TGCAGCGTCCCGTCAGGGGGCACTGAAGCTTTCTTT; v_gene: TRBV29-1; d_gene: TRBD1; abundance: NA; j_gene: TRBJ1-1
CDR3aa: CASMRTPEVNEQFF; CDR3nt: TGCGCCAGCATGCGGACACCCGAAGTAAATGAGCAGTTCTTC; v_gene: TRBV5-1; d_gene: NA; abundance: NA; j_gene: TRBJ2-1
CDR3aa: CASSLGTGSGYTF; CDR3nt: TGTGCCAGCAGTCTCGGGACAGGGTCTGGCTACACCTTC; v_gene: TRBV27; d_gene: TRBD1; abundance: few; j_gene: TRBJ1-2
CDR3aa: CASSRTLTGELFF; CDR3nt: TGTGCCAGCAGTCGGACACTCACCGGGGAGCTGTTTTTT; v_gene: TRBV6-5; d_gene: NA; abundance: NA; j_gene: TRBJ2-2
CDR3aa: CASSPRQGWDTEAFF; CDR3nt: TGTGCCAGCAGCCCCCGACAGGGGTGGGACACTGAAGCTTTCTTT; v_gene: TRBV7-8; d_gene: TRBD1; abundance: once; j_gene: TRBJ1-1
CDR3aa: CASSLYRLAGPNYEQYF; CDR3nt: TGTGCCAGCAGCTTATACAGACTAGCGGGGCCCAACTACGAGCAGTACTTC; v_gene: TRBV5-4; d_gene: TRBD2; abundance: NA; j_gene: TRBJ2-7
CDR3aa: CASSTASGGPYEQYF; CDR3nt: TGCGCCAGCAGCACCGCTAGCGGGGGACCTTACGAGCAGTACTTC; v_gene: TRBV5-1; d_gene: TRBD2; abundance: few; j_gene: TRBJ2-7
CDR3aa: CASSYSTNTEAFF; CDR3nt: TGTGCCAGCAGTTACTCGACAAACACTGAAGCTTTCTTT; v_gene: TRBV6-5; d_gene: NA; abundance: NA; j_gene: TRBJ1-1
CDR3aa: CASSSYGGAFTGELFF; CDR3nt: TGTGCCAGCAGCAGTTATGGGGGGGCCTTCACCGGGGAGCTGTTTTTT; v_gene: TRBV5-8; d_gene: NA; abundance: NA; j_gene: TRBJ2-2
CDR3aa: CARKIPRWLFF; CDR3nt: TGCGCCCGTAAAATACCCCGGTGGCTGTTTTTT; v_gene: TRBV23-1; d_gene: NA; abundance: once; j_gene: TRBJ2-2
CDR3aa: CASSYGQGYEQYF; CDR3nt: TGTGCCAGCAGTTATGGACAGGGATACGAGCAGTACTTC; v_gene: TRBV27; d_gene: TRBD1; abundance: few; j_gene: TRBJ2-7
CDR3aa: CATSRESRKETQYF; CDR3nt: TGTGCCACCAGCAGAGAAAGCAGGAAAGAGACCCAGTACTTC; v_gene: TRBV15; d_gene: NA; abundance: once; j_gene: TRBJ2-5
CDR3aa: CASSPEAGGYNEQFF; CDR3nt: TGCGCCAGCAGTCCCGAGGCGGGAGGTTACAATGAGCAGTTCTTC; v_gene: TRBV4-1; d_gene: TRBD2; abundance: once; j_gene: TRBJ2-1
CDR3aa: CASSFLAGPSGADTQYF; CDR3nt: TGCGCCAGCAGCTTCCTAGCGGGGCCCTCAGGAGCAGATACGCAGTATTTT; v_gene: TRBV5-1; d_gene: TRBD2; abundance: few; j_gene: TRBJ2-3
CDR3aa: CASSIPGQGVRGYTF; CDR3nt: TGTGCCAGCAGTATACCGGGACAGGGGGTGCGTGGCTACACCTTC; v_gene: TRBV25-1; d_gene: TRBD1; abundance: NA; j_gene: TRBJ1-2
CDR3aa: CASSGQGADTEAFF; CDR3nt: TGTGCCAGCAGTGGACAGGGGGCGGACACTGAAGCTTTCTTT; v_gene: TRBV6-1; d_gene: TRBD1; abundance: NA; j_gene: TRBJ1-1
CDR3aa: CASSGLVQETQYF; CDR3nt: TGTGCCAGCAGTGGACTGGTCCAAGAGACCCAGTACTTC; v_gene: TRBV6-5; d_gene: NA; abundance: NA; j_gene: TRBJ2-5
CDR3aa: CASSRDRDYNEQFF; CDR3nt: TGCGCCAGCAGCCGGGACAGGGACTACAATGAGCAGTTCTTC; v_gene: TRBV5-1; d_gene: TRBD1; abundance: NA; j_gene: TRBJ2-1
CDR3aa: CSVVPLLGGHGYTF; CDR3nt: TGCAGCGTTGTTCCCTTACTCGGGGGTCATGGCTACACCTTC; v_gene: TRBV29-1; d_gene: NA; abundance: NA; j_gene: TRBJ1-2